This entry features one T cell receptor (beta chain) sequence. Its antigen is unknown. The libraries were made with immunoSEQ v3. Clones were sequenced by immunoSEQ multiplex PCR, and TCRdb holds only the in-frame ones, with some missing. The table records 35,000 to 55,000 clones, 70% to 80% of them present only once. Time point meaning: pre-treatment sample, taken before nivolumab and TIL therapy. Stage 4 NSCLC adults joined between late 2017 and January 2020. The sample is drawn from a study of TIL therapy for anti-PD-1-resistant metastatic lung cancer. Study information: Median patient age was approximately 58, ranging about 38-80 years. Most patients had lung adenocarcinoma; a handful of tumors were EGFR-mutant, two ALK-rearranged; half smoked currently or formerly.

Study-level points and caveats: TIL clonotype persistence in blood showed no apparent association with response.

V lost 4 bases to trimming and J lost 5 bases; unmatched junction nucleotides: 2. The CDR3 has 14 residues. The germline V gene has CDR1 SGHTA and CDR2 FQGNSA. This receptor was identified in a man in his 70s with non-small cell lung cancer. The sample here was blood, taken at baseline. The chain joins TRBV7-2 to TRBJ2-4; 10 positions agree with TRBD1. CDR3 bases: TGTGCCAGCAGCTCAGGGACAGGGGAAAACATTCAGTACTTC. Amino acid sequence: CASSSGTGENIQYF.